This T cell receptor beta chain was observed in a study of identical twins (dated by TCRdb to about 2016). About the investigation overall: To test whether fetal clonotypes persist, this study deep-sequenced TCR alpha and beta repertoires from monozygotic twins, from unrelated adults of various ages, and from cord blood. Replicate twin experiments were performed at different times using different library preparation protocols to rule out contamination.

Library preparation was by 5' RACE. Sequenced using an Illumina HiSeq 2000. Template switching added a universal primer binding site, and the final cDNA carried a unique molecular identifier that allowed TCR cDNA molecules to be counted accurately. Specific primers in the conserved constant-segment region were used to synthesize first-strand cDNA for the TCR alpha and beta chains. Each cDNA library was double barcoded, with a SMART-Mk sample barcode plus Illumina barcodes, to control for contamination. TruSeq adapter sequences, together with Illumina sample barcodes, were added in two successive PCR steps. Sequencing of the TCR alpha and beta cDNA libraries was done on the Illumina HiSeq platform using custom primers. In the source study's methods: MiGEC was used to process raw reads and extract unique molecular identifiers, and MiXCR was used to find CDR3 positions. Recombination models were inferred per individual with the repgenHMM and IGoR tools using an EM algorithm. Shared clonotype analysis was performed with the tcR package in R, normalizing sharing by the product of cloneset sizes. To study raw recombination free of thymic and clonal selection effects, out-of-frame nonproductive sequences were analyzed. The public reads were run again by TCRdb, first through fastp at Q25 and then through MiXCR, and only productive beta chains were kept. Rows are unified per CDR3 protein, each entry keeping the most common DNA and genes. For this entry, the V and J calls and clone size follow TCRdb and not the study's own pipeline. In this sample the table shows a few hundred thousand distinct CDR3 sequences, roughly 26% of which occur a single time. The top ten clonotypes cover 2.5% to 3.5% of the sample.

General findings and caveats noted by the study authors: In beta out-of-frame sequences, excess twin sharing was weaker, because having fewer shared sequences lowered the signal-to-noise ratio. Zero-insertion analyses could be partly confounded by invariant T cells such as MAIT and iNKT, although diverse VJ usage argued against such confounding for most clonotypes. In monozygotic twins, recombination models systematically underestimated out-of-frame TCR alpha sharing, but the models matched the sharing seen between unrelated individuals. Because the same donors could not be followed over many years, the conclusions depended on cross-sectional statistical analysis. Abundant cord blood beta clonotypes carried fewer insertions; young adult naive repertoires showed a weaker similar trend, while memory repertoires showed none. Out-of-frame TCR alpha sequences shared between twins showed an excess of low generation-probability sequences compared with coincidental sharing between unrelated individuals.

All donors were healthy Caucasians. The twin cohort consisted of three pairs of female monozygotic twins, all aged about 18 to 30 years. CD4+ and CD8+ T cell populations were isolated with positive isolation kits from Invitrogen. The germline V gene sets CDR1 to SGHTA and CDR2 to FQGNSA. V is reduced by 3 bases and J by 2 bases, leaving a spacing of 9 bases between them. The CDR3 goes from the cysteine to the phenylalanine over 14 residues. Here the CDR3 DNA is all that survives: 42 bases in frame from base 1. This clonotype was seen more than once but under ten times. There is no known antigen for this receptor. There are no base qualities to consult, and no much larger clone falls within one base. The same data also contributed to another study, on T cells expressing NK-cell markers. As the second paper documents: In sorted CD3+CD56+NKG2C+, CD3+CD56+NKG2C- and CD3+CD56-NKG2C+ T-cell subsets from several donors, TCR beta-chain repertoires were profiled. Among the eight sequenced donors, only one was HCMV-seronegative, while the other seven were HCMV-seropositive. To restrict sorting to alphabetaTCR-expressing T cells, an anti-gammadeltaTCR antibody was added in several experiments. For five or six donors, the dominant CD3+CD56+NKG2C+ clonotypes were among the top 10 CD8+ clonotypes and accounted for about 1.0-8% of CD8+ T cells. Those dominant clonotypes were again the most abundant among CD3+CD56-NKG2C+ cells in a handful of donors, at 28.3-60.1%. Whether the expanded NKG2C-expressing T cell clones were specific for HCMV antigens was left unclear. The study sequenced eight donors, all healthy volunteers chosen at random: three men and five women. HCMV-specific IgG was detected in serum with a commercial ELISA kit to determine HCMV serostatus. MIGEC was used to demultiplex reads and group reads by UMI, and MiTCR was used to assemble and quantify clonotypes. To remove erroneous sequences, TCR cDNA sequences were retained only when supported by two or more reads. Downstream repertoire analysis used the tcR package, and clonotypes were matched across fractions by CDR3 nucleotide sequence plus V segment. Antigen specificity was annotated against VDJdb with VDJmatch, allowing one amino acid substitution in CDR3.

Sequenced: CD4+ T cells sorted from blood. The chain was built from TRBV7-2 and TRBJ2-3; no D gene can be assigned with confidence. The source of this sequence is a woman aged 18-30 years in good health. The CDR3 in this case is CASSLWSDTDTQYF. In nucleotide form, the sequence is TGTGCCAGCAGCTTGTGGTCGGACACAGATACGCAGTATTTT. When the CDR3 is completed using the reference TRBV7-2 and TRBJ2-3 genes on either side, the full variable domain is GAGVSQSPSNKVTEKGKDVELRCDPISGHTALYWYRQSLGQGLEFLIYFQGNSAPDKSGLPSDRFSAERTGGSVSTLTIQRTQQEDSAVYLCASSLWSDTDTQYFGPGTRLTVL.